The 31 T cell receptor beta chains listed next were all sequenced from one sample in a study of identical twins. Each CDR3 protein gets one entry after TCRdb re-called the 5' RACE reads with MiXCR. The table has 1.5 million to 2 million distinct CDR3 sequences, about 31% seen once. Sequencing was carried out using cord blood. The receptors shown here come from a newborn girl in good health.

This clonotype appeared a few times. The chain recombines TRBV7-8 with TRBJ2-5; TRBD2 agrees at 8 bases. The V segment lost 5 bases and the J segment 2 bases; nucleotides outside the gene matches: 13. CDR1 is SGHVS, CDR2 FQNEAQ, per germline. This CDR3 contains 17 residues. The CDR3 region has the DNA TGTGCCAGCAGCCTCACTACGACTAGCGTCCGTCAAGAGACCCAGTACTTC. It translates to CASSLTTTSVRQETQYF.

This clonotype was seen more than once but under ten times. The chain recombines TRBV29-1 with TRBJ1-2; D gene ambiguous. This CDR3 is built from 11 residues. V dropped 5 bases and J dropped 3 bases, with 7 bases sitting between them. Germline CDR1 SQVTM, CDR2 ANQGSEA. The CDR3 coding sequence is TGCAGCGTTCGGCCAGACTATGGCTACACCTTC. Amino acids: CSVRPDYGYTF.

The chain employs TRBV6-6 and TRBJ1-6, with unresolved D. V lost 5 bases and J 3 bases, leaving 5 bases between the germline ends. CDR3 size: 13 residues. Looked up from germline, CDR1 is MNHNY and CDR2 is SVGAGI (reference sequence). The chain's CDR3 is CASSGYYNSPLHF. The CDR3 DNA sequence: TGTGCCAGCAGTGGGTACTATAATTCACCCCTCCACTTT.

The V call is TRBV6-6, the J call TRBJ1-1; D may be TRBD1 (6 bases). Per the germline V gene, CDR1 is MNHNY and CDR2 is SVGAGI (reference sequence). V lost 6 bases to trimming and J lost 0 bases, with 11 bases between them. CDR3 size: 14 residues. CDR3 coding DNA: TGTGCCAGCAGCCGGGACACCTTGAACACTGAAGCTTTCTTT. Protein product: CASSRDTLNTEAFF.

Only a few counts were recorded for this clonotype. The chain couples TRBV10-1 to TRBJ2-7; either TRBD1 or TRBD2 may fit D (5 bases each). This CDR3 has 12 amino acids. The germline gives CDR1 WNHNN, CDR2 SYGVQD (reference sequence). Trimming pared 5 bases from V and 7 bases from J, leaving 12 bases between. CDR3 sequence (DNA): TGCGCCAGCAGTCCCGGGGCGAATGAGCAGTACTTC. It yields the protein CASSPGANEQYF.

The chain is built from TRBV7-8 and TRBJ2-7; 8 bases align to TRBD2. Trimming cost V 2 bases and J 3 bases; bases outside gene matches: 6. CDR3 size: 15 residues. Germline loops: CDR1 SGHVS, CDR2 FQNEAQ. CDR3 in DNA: TGTGCCAGCAGCTTAAGGATAGCGGGGATCTACGAGCAGTACTTC. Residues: CASSLRIAGIYEQYF. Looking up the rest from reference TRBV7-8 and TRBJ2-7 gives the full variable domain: GAGVSQSPRYKVAKRGQDVALRCDPISGHVSLFWYQQALGQGPEFLTYFQNEAQLDKSGLPSDRFFAERPEGSVSTLKIQRTQQEDSAVYLCASSLRIAGIYEQYFGPGTRLTVT.

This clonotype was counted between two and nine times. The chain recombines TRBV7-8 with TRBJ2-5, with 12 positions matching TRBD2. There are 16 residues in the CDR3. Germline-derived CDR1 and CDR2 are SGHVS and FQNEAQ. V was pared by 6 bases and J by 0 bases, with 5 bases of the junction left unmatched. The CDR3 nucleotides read TGTGCCAGCAGTGGACGGACTAGCGGGGACCAAGAGACCCAGTACTTC. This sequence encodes CASSGRTSGDQETQYF.

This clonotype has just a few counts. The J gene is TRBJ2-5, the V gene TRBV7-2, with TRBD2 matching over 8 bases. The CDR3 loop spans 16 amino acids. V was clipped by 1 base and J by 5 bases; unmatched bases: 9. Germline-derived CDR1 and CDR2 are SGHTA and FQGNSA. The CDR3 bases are TGTGCCAGCAGCTTAGGGGGGCTTAGCGGGACCGAGACCCAGTACTTC. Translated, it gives CASSLGGLSGTETQYF. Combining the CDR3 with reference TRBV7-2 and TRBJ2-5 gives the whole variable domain GAGVSQSPSNKVTEKGKDVELRCDPISGHTALYWYRQSLGQGLEFLIYFQGNSAPDKSGLPSDRFSAERTGGSVSTLTIQRTQQEDSAVYLCASSLGGLSGTETQYFGPGTRLLVL.

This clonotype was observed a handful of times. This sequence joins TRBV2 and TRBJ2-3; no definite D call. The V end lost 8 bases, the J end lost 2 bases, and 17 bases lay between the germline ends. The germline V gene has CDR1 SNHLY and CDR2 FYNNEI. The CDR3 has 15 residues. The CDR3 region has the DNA TGTGCCAGCGCCCGCAGGAACCTAGACACAGATACGCAGTATTTT. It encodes CASARRNLDTDTQYF.

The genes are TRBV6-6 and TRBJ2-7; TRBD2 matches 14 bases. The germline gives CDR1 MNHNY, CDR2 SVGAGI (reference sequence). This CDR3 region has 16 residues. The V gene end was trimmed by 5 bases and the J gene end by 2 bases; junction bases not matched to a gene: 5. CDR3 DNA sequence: TGTGCCAGCAGTAGCCAGACTAGCGGGAGGGCCTACGAGCAGTACTTC. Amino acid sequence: CASSSQTSGRAYEQYF.

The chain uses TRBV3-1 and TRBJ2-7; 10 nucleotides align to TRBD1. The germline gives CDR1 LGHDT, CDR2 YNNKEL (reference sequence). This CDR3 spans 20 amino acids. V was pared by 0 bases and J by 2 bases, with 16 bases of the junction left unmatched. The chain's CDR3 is CASSQDLGIGTGASPYEQYF. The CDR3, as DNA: TGTGCCAGCAGCCAAGATCTGGGAATCGGGACAGGGGCATCACCCTACGAGCAGTACTTC.

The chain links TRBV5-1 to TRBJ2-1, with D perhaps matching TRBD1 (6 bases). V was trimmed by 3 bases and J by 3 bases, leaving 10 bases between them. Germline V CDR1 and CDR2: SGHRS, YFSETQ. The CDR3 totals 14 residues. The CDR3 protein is CASSWTESYNEQFF. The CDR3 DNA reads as TGCGCCAGCAGCTGGACAGAGAGCTACAATGAGCAGTTCTTC. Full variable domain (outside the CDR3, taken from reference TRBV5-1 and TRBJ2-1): KAGVTQTPRYLIKTRGQQVTLSCSPISGHRSVSWYQQTPGQGLQFLFEYFSETQRNKGNFPGRFSGRQFSNSRSEMNVSTLELGDSALYLCASSWTESYNEQFFGPGTRLTVL.

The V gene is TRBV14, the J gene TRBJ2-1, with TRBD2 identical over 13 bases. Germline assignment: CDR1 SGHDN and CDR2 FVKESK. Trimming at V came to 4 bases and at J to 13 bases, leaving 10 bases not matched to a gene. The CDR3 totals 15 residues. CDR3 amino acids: CASSLKGTSGVTQFF. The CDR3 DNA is TGTGCCAGCAGCCTTAAGGGGACTAGCGGGGTTACTCAGTTCTTC.

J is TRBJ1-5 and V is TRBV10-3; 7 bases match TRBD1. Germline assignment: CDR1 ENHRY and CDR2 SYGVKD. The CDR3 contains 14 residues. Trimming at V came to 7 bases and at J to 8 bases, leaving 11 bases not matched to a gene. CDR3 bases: TGTGCCATCATGGAAGAGGGGGCCACCGAGCCCCAGCATTTT. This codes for CAIMEEGATEPQHF.

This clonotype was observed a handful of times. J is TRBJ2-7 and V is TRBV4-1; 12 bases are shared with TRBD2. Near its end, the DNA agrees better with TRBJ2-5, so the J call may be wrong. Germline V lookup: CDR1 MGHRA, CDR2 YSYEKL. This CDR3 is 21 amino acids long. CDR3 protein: CASSPPLKTSGGKTWRQTQYF. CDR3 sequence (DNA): TGCGCCAGCAGCCCCCCTCTAAAGACTAGCGGGGGAAAAACTTGGAGGCAGACCCAGTACTTC.

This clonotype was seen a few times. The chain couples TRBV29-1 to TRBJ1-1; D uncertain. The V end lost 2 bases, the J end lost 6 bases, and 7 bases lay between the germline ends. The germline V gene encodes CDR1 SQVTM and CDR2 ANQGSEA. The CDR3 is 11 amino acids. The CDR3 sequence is CSVEIPPEAFF. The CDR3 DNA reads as TGCAGCGTTGAAATCCCTCCTGAAGCTTTCTTT.

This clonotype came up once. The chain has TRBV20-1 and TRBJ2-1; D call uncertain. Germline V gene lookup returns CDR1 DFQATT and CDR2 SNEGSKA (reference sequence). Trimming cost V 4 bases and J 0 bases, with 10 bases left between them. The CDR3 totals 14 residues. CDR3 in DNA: TGCAGTGCTATAGTTGCGAGCTCCTACAATGAGCAGTTCTTC. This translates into CSAIVASSYNEQFF.

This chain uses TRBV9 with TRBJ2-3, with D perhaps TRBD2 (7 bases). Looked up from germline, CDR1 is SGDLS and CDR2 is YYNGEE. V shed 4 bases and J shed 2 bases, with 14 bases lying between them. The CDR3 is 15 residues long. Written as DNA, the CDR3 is TGTGCCAGCAGCCCGAGGGGGGGGACCACAGATACGCAGTATTTT. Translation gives CASSPRGGTTDTQYF.

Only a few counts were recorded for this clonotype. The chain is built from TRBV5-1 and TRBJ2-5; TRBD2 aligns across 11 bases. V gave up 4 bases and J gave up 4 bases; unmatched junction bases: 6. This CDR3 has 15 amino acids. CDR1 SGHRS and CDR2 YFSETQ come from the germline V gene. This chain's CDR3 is CASSKWTSGPETQYF. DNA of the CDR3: TGCGCCAGCAGCAAATGGACTAGCGGGCCAGAGACCCAGTACTTC.

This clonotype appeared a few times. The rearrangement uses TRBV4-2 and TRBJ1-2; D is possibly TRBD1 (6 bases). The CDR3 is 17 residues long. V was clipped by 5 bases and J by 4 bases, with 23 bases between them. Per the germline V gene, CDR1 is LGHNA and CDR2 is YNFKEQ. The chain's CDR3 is CASSLPGTKGGSYGYTF. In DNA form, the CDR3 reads TGTGCCAGCAGCTTGCCCGGGACAAAGGGCGGATCCTATGGCTACACCTTC.

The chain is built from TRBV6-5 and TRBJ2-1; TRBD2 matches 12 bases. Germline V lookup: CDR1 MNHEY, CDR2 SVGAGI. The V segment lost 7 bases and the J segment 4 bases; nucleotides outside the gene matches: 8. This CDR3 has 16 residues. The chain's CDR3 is CASTRLAGDRYNEQFF. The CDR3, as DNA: TGTGCCAGCACTCGACTAGCGGGAGACCGGTACAATGAGCAGTTCTTC.

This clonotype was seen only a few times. CDR3 DNA sequence: TGCGCCAGCAGCTTGGATGCGTGGAAGGATGAAAAACTGTTTTTT. Translation: CASSLDAWKDEKLFF. The chain carries TRBV5-1 and TRBJ1-4; no reliable D call. The V end was cut by 0 bases, the J end by 6 bases, with 12 bases between. CDR3 length equals 15 residues. Germline V gene lookup returns CDR1 SGHRS and CDR2 YFSETQ. The variable domain in full, with the rest retrieved from reference TRBV5-1 and TRBJ1-4, is KAGVTQTPRYLIKTRGQQVTLSCSPISGHRSVSWYQQTPGQGLQFLFEYFSETQRNKGNFPGRFSGRQFSNSRSEMNVSTLELGDSALYLCASSLDAWKDEKLFFGSGTQLSVL.

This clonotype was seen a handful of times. CDR3 sequence: CASSQSRGSLIQETQYF. As DNA, the CDR3 is TGTGCCAGCAGCCAATCTCGCGGGAGTCTCATCCAAGAGACCCAGTACTTC. The chain couples TRBV14 to TRBJ2-5; 7 nucleotides agree with TRBD2. The CDR3 totals 17 residues. Germline V gives CDR1 SGHDN, CDR2 FVKESK. V lost 2 bases and J lost 1; bases outside the gene matches: 10.

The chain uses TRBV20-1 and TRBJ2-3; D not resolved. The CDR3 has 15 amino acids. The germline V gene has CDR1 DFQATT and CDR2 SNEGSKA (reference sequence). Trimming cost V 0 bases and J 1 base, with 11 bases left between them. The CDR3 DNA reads TGCAGTGCTAGAGATGTTGCAAGCGGCACAGATACGCAGTATTTT. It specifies CSARDVASGTDTQYF.

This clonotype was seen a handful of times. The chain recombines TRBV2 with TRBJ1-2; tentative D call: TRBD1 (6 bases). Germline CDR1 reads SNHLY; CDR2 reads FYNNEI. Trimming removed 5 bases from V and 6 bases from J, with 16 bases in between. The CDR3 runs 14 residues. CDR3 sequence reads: CASSQKGGAHGYTF. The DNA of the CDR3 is TGTGCCAGCAGTCAAAAAGGGGGGGCCCATGGCTACACCTTC.

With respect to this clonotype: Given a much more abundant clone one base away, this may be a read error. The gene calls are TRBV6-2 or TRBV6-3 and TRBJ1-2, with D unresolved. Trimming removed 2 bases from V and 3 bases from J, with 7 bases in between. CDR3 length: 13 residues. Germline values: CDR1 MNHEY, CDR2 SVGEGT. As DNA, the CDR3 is TGTGCCAGCAGTTACGAGAGGGACTATGGCTACACCTTC. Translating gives CASSYERDYGYTF.

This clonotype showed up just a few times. CDR3 sequence: CASTPRAVAGQPQHF. The CDR3 coding sequence is TGTGCCAGCACTCCTAGGGCAGTAGCGGGTCAGCCCCAGCATTTT. The chain has TRBV6-6 and TRBJ1-5, with D unclear. Germline CDR1 MNHNY, CDR2 SVGAGI (reference sequence). This CDR3 contains 15 residues. Trimming removed 7 bases from V and 6 bases from J, with 19 bases in between.

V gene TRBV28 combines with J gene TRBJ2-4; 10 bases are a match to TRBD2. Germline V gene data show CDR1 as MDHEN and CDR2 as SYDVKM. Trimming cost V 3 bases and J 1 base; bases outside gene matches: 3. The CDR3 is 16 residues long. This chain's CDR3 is CASSFLAGAAKNIQYF. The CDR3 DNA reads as TGTGCCAGCAGTTTCCTAGCGGGAGCGGCCAAAAACATTCAGTACTTC.

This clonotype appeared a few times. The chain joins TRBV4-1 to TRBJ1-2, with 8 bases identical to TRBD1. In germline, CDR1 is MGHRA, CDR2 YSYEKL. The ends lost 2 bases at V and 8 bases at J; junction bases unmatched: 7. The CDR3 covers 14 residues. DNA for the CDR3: TGCGCCAGCAGCCAACCCTCGGACAGGGTAGGCTACACCTTC. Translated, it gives CASSQPSDRVGYTF.

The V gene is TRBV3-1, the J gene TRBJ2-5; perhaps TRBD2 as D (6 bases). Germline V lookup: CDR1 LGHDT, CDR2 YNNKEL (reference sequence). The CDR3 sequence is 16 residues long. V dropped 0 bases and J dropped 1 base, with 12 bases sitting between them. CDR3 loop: CASSQEVGGVQETQYF. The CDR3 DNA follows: TGTGCCAGCAGCCAAGAGGTTGGAGGGGTCCAAGAGACCCAGTACTTC.

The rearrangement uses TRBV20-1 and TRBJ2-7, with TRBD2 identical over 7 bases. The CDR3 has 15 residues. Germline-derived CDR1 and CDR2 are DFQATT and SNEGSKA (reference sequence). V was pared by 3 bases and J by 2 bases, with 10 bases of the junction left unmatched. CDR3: CSASPLRLATYEQYF. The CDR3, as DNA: TGCAGTGCTAGCCCCCTCAGACTAGCCACCTACGAGCAGTACTTC.